This paragraph reports one T cell receptor beta chain. Its antigen is not identified. The table came from immunoSEQ multiplex PCR; TCRdb's copy has only in-frame clones and leaves some out. The table has fewer than 200,000 clones, around 89% seen once; the top ten hold approximately 4%. This record belongs to a study of T cell responses to AZD1222 COVID-19 vaccine. Findings of the study overall: Researchers report vaccine-associated CD4 TCRs spanning spike, with dominance at 160-218 and 743-854. Receipt of two AZD1222 doses was followed by a rise in Spike-specific TCR breadth and depth. Nearly half of the spike-specific TCRs reportedly recognize variant regions that carry no mutations.

Germline CDR1 is SGHTA and CDR2 is FQGTGA. With 5 bases removed from V and 6 bases from J, the gap between germline ends came to 16 bases. The CDR3 covers 15 residues. The starting material was peripheral blood, obtained 28 days after the second dose of the MenACWY control vaccine. The source of this sequence is an adult who received the MenACWY meningococcal vaccine as a control. This chain links TRBV7-3 with TRBJ2-2; D uncertain. CDR3 region: CASSPTNIFSGELFF. The CDR3 nucleotides read TGTGCCAGCAGCCCGACAAATATATTTTCCGGGGAGCTGTTTTTT.